This T cell receptor beta chain was observed in a study of shared clonotypes between healthy human individuals. Study-level background: The cohort had two women and a few men, ages 18 to 49.

The V and J ends lost 0 bases and 0 bases, in that order; junction bases with no gene match: 7. CDR1 and CDR2 from the germline V gene are SGHVS and FQNEAQ. The CDR3 runs to 18 residues. On this clone itself: Its target is unknown.

Study observations and caveats: Between several donors, naive CD4 clonotypes were shared at a level of about 5%.

The method was immunoSEQ multiplex PCR; TCRdb's version includes in-frame clones alone and lacks a portion of them. The sample yields over 1.4 million clones, roughly 96% seen once. The sequenced sample consisted of naive CD4+ T cells sorted from blood. Subset noted: CD45RA+ positively selected. The V gene is TRBV7-8, the J gene TRBJ1-5; 8 nucleotides match TRBD1. The TCR comes from a man younger than 45 in good health. The CDR3 nucleotides are TGTGCCAGCAGCTTAGCCCGGACAGGGAAGAATAGCAATCAGCCCCAGCATTTT. Translating it yields CASSLARTGKNSNQPQHF.